These T cell receptor beta chains were read from a single sample in a study of blood T cell repertoires in COVID-19. Clones were read by immunoSEQ multiplex PCR, and TCRdb kept only the in-frame ones, dropping some. The repertoire holds some 190,000 clones, with approximately 85% as singletons. The sequenced sample was peripheral blood. The origin of the receptors is a man aged 55 to 70 with acute or convalescent COVID-19. The CDR3 runs from the conserved cysteine through the conserved F or W. Each record gives: CDR3 DNA, CDR3 protein, J gene, D gene, V gene, clone size. The D gene is left open where the match is weak. Part of the rows lack a size; the others show once, few, many or a class for expanded clones.

CDR3 DNA: TGCGCCAGCAGCCAATTCGGACTAGCGGGAGGGACGAACACCGGGGAGCTGTTTTTT
CDR3 protein: CASSQFGLAGGTNTGELFF
J gene: TRBJ2-2
D gene: TRBD2
V gene: TRBV4-1
clone size: few

CDR3 DNA: TGTGCCAGCAGTTACGGAAGCGGGAGGTCTACTGATACGCAGTATTTT
CDR3 protein: CASSYGSGRSTDTQYF
J gene: TRBJ2-3
D gene: TRBD2
V gene: TRBV6-2/TRBV6-3
clone size: -

CDR3 DNA: TGTGCCAGCTCACCACCGGACTACTACGAGCAGTACTTC
CDR3 protein: CASSPPDYYEQYF
J gene: TRBJ2-7
D gene: -
V gene: TRBV18
clone size: once

CDR3 DNA: TGTGCCAGCAGCCCAGAGACAGGGATGAAGCAGTACTTC
CDR3 protein: CASSPETGMKQYF
J gene: TRBJ2-7
D gene: TRBD1
V gene: TRBV7-2
clone size: -

CDR3 DNA: TGTGCCAGCAGCTTAGCCCCAAGACAGGGGTGGAGAAATAATTCACCCCTCCACTTT
CDR3 protein: CASSLAPRQGWRNNSPLHF
J gene: TRBJ1-6
D gene: TRBD1
V gene: TRBV13
clone size: -

CDR3 DNA: TGTGCCAGCAGTGAAACCTTTTCCGGGAGGCTTGGGCGCGGGGAGCTGTTTTTT
CDR3 protein: CASSETFSGRLGRGELFF
J gene: TRBJ2-2
D gene: TRBD2
V gene: TRBV25-1
clone size: -

CDR3 DNA: TGTGCCAGCAGGAGCCCAGGGATAAAAGATACGCAGTATTTT
CDR3 protein: CASRSPGIKDTQYF
J gene: TRBJ2-3
D gene: -
V gene: TRBV6-5
clone size: -

CDR3 DNA: TGTGCCAGCAGCCCGCCGGGGGGGACGTCCGGTGACCACGAGCAGTACTTC
CDR3 protein: CASSPPGGTSGDHEQYF
J gene: TRBJ2-7
D gene: TRBD2
V gene: TRBV7-9
clone size: once

CDR3 DNA: TGTGCCAGCAGTTCAGCCCCTCGGAAGGGGGCTTCCTATAGCAATCAGCCCCAGCATTTT
CDR3 protein: CASSSAPRKGASYSNQPQHF
J gene: TRBJ1-5
D gene: TRBD1
V gene: TRBV6-2/TRBV6-3
clone size: -

CDR3 DNA: TGTGCCAGTAGTATGAGGGGGAAGAAGAACACTGAAGCTTTCTTT
CDR3 protein: CASSMRGKKNTEAFF
J gene: TRBJ1-1
D gene: -
V gene: TRBV19
clone size: -

CDR3 DNA: TGTGCCAGCTCACTAGGGCTAGCGGGGCAGTTCTTC
CDR3 protein: CASSLGLAGQFF
J gene: TRBJ2-1
D gene: TRBD2
V gene: TRBV18
clone size: -

CDR3 DNA: TGTGCCAGCAGCTTCCACAGGGACACCGGGGAGCTGTTTTTT
CDR3 protein: CASSFHRDTGELFF
J gene: TRBJ2-2
D gene: -
V gene: TRBV7-9
clone size: -

CDR3 DNA: TGTGCCACAGGACAGGCGAACACTGAAGCTTTCTTT
CDR3 protein: CATGQANTEAFF
J gene: TRBJ1-1
D gene: TRBD1
V gene: TRBV28
clone size: once

CDR3 DNA: TGTGCCAGTAGTATCCCTTCGGGGACAGTAAAACGTCAGCCCCAGCATTTT
CDR3 protein: CASSIPSGTVKRQPQHF
J gene: TRBJ1-5
D gene: TRBD1
V gene: TRBV19
clone size: -

CDR3 DNA: TGTGCCAGCAATCGTCAGGCTGGGGCCAACGTCCTGACTTTC
CDR3 protein: CASNRQAGANVLTF
J gene: TRBJ2-6
D gene: -
V gene: TRBV6-6
clone size: few

CDR3 DNA: TGCGCCAGCAGCTTGACCCCAGGTTACGAGCAGTACTTC
CDR3 protein: CASSLTPGYEQYF
J gene: TRBJ2-7
D gene: -
V gene: TRBV5-1
clone size: -

CDR3 DNA: TGTGCCAGTAGTATATCTAGGAATCAGCCCCAGCATTTT
CDR3 protein: CASSISRNQPQHF
J gene: TRBJ1-5
D gene: -
V gene: TRBV19
clone size: few

CDR3 DNA: TGCGCCAGCAGCCCGGAGGGACTAGGGGTAGAGACCCAGTACTTC
CDR3 protein: CASSPEGLGVETQYF
J gene: TRBJ2-5
D gene: TRBD2
V gene: TRBV5-1
clone size: -

CDR3 DNA: TGTGCCAGCAGCGTGACTCCGGGACAGGGGACAGATACGCAGTATTTT
CDR3 protein: CASSVTPGQGTDTQYF
J gene: TRBJ2-3
D gene: TRBD1
V gene: TRBV9
clone size: -

CDR3 DNA: TGTGCCAGCAGCCAAGGGGCGGGAGCCTACAATGAGCAGTTCTTC
CDR3 protein: CASSQGAGAYNEQFF
J gene: TRBJ2-1
D gene: TRBD2
V gene: TRBV14
clone size: -

CDR3 DNA: TGTGCCAGCAGTTACTCGAGGGATCACTATGGCTACACCTTC
CDR3 protein: CASSYSRDHYGYTF
J gene: TRBJ1-2
D gene: -
V gene: TRBV6-5
clone size: -

CDR3 DNA: TGTGCCAGCAGTGGCCCGTCGGGACAGGGGCGCAATTCACCCCTCCACTTT
CDR3 protein: CASSGPSGQGRNSPLHF
J gene: TRBJ1-6
D gene: TRBD1
V gene: TRBV28
clone size: once

CDR3 DNA: TGTGCCGCGGGGGGTACGGTCACCGAAAAACTGTTTTTT
CDR3 protein: CAAGGTVTEKLFF
J gene: TRBJ1-4
D gene: -
V gene: TRBV28
clone size: -

CDR3 DNA: TGTGCCAGCAGCTTATCGCGGGGCAGCACAGATACGCAGTATTTT
CDR3 protein: CASSLSRGSTDTQYF
J gene: TRBJ2-3
D gene: -
V gene: TRBV7-9
clone size: -

CDR3 DNA: TGTGCCAGCAGCGTAGTGAGCGGGAGCGACGAGCAGTACTTC
CDR3 protein: CASSVVSGSDEQYF
J gene: TRBJ2-7
D gene: TRBD2
V gene: TRBV9
clone size: -

CDR3 DNA: TGTGCCAGCAGCCCCGCCGGGACTAGCGGGAGGGTATTTAATGAGCAGTTCTTC
CDR3 protein: CASSPAGTSGRVFNEQFF
J gene: TRBJ2-1
D gene: TRBD2
V gene: TRBV3-1/TRBV3-2
clone size: -

CDR3 DNA: TGTGCCTGGATCTACAGGAGGGCTTTGCGGGAGGGCCATTCCGTCGGGGAGCTGTTTTTT
CDR3 protein: CAWIYRRALREGHSVGELFF
J gene: TRBJ2-2
D gene: TRBD2
V gene: TRBV30
clone size: -

CDR3 DNA: TGCGCCAGCAGCACCGGACAGGGCGGGGGACAAGAGACCCAGTACTTC
CDR3 protein: CASSTGQGGGQETQYF
J gene: TRBJ2-5
D gene: -
V gene: TRBV5-1
clone size: once

CDR3 DNA: TGTGCCAGTAGTATCCAGACAGGGGGCTCTGGCTACACCTTC
CDR3 protein: CASSIQTGGSGYTF
J gene: TRBJ1-2
D gene: TRBD1
V gene: TRBV19
clone size: -

CDR3 DNA: TGTGCCAGCAGCCCCCGAGAGCGTATGAACACTGAAGCTTTCTTT
CDR3 protein: CASSPRERMNTEAFF
J gene: TRBJ1-1
D gene: -
V gene: TRBV9
clone size: -